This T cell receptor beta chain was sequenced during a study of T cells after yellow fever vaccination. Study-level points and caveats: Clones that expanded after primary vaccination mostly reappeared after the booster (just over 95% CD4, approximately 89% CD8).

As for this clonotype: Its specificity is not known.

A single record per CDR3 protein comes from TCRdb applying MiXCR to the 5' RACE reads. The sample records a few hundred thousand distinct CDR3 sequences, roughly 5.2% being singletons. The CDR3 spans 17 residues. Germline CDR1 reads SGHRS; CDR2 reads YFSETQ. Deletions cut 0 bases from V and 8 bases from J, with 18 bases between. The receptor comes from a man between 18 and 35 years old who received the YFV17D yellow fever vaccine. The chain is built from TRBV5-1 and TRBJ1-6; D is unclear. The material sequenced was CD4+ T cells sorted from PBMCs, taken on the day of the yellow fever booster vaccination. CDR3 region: CASSLDPQEFNDSPLHF. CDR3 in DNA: TGCGCCAGCAGCTTGGACCCGCAGGAATTCAACGATTCACCCCTCCACTTT.